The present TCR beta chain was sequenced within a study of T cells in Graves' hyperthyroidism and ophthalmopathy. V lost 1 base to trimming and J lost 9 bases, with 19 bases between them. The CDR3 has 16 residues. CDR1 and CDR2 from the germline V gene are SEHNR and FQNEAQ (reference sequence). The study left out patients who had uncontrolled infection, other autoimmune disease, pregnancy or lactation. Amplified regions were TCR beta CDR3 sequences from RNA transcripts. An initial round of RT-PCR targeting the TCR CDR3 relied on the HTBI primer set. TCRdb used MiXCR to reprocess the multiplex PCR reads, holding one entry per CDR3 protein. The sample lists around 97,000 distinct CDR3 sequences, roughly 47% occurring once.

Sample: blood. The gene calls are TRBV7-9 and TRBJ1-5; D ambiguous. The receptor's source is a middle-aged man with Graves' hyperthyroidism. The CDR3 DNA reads TGTGCCAGCAGCTTAGGGGCTAGCGGGAGGCAACCGCCCCAGCATTTT. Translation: CASSLGASGRQPPQHF.